The clone carrying this T cell receptor beta chain was counted ten times or more. Its specificity is unknown. This sample was included in a study of naive and memory T cell subsets. This CDR3 spans 16 amino acids. Trimming cost V 5 bases and J 9 bases; bases outside gene matches: 11. Germline V gene sequence: CDR1 LGHDT, CDR2 YNNKEL (reference sequence). Broader study findings: RNA-based TCR counts may shift with T cell activation and differentiation. Over 95% of naive TCR sequences appeared only once, unlike memory subsets.

The beta constant-region primer was an equimolar mix of two oligonucleotides covering TRBC1 and TRBC2. Four rounds of PCR amplified the ligated cDNA using nested alpha and beta constant-region primers plus SP2. TCRdb reprocessed the UMI-ligation and nested PCR reads with MiXCR, giving one entry per CDR3 protein. Here the sample spans about 10,000 distinct CDR3 sequences, roughly 6% being singletons. Sequencing was done on a sample of CD4+ TEMRA cells from blood. Indicated subset: effector memory re-expressing CD45RA, CD45RA+ CD27-. The rearrangement links TRBV3-1 to TRBJ2-1; 12 bases are a match to TRBD2. This TCR derives from a human donor in good health. CDR3 loop: CASSTLAGGFLGEQFF. The CDR3 DNA reads as TGTGCCAGCAGCACACTAGCGGGGGGTTTCCTAGGTGAGCAGTTCTTC.